This T cell receptor (beta chain) originates from a study of identical twins (dated by TCRdb to 2016 to 2017). As for the study more broadly: The study deep-sequenced TCR alpha and beta repertoires from monozygotic twins, unrelated adults of various ages and cord blood to test whether fetal clonotypes persist. To rule out contamination, the twin experiments were replicated at different times with different library preparation protocols. What the research found in general, with its limitations: Fewer insertions were carried by abundant cord blood beta clonotypes, a similar but weaker trend appeared in young adult naive repertoires, and no such trend appeared in memory repertoires. In beta out-of-frame sequences, excess twin sharing was weaker, because having fewer shared sequences lowered the signal-to-noise ratio. Invariant T cells such as MAIT and iNKT could partly confound zero-insertion analyses, though diverse VJ usage argued against this for most clonotypes. Recombination models systematically underestimated out-of-frame TCR alpha sharing in monozygotic twins but agreed with sharing between unrelated individuals. Because the same donors could not be followed over many years, conclusions were based on cross-sectional statistical analysis. Compared with coincidental sharing between unrelated individuals, out-of-frame TCR alpha sequences shared between twins showed an excess of sequences with low generation probability.

V and J lose 5 bases and 3 bases, and a span of 17 bases separates them. The CDR3, from cysteine to phenylalanine, totals 15 residues. Only CDR3 DNA is held: 45 bases, read in frame from base 1. Taken from the germline V gene (reference sequence), the CDR1 and CDR2 loops are LNHNV and YYDKDF. All donors were healthy Caucasians. Three pairs of female monozygotic twins, all aged about 18 to 29 years, made up the twin cohort. Peripheral blood mononuclear cells were the source from which RNA for the TCR libraries was isolated. This clonotype has only a few counts. Its recognized antigen is unknown. Per-nucleotide qualities are absent, and no much larger clonotype sits a single base away. Libraries came from 5' RACE. Data came from an Illumina HiSeq 2000. A universal primer binding site was introduced by template switching, and a unique molecular identifier was present in the final cDNA, enabling accurate counting of TCR cDNA molecules. First-strand cDNA for TCR alpha and beta chains was synthesized from specific primers in the conserved constant-segment region. To control for contamination, every cDNA library was double barcoded, receiving both a SMART-Mk sample barcode and Illumina barcodes. TruSeq adapter sequences along with Illumina sample barcodes were introduced in two successive PCR steps. TCR alpha and beta cDNA libraries were sequenced on the Illumina HiSeq platform with custom primers. The authors processed their data as follows. Unique molecular identifiers were extracted from raw reads with MiGEC, and CDR3 positions were determined with MiXCR. For each individual, recombination models were inferred using an EM algorithm with the repgenHMM and IGoR tools. Shared clonotype analysis was performed with the tcR package in R, normalizing sharing by the product of cloneset sizes. To study raw recombination free of thymic and clonal selection effects, out-of-frame nonproductive sequences were analyzed. TCRdb redid the processing of the public reads, applying fastp at Q25 and MiXCR, and retained in-frame beta chains. Each record represents a unique CDR3 protein, reported with the most common genes and DNA among its rows. The V and J calls shown here were made by TCRdb, not taken from the authors' results. For this sample the table gives about 660,000 distinct CDR3 sequences, of which more than 6.5% were detected only once. Together, the top ten hold around 0.98% of the sample.

This sample also belongs to another study, concerning yellow fever vaccine responses in identical twins. According to the second study: According to the authors, in identical twins the way T cells responded to vaccination appeared partly convergent and partly personalized. Focusing on identical twins, the study followed the T cell clones that responded to the vaccine, and did so with precision.

Sequenced material: PBMCs. The clonotype was recovered from a woman aged 18-29 years in good health. Rearrangement joined TRBV15 to TRBJ2-7; TRBD2 is a weak D gene call, 7 bases matching. CDR3 protein: CATSPSPGGNYEQYF. The DNA sequence is given as TGTGCCACCAGCCCCTCCCCGGGGGGCAACTACGAGCAGTACTTC.